Following are 17 T cell receptor beta chains from one sample sequenced in a study of tumor-infiltrating lymphocytes in glioblastoma multiforme. Three nested ARM-PCR rounds with V-beta and C-beta primers built TCRB libraries. TCRdb analysed the multiplex PCR reads with MiXCR anew, one entry per CDR3 protein. The sample lists roughly 15,000 distinct CDR3 sequences; under 85% were seen once. The sequencing sample was made of brain tumor tissue. The source of these receptors is a male donor with glioblastoma.

The rearrangement joins TRBV12-3 or TRBV12-4 to TRBJ2-2; D call uncertain. The CDR3 runs to 12 residues. Trimming took off 5 bases at V and 5 bases at J, with 6 bases between the two ends. The CDR3 DNA follows: TGTGCCAGCAGTCCCGGGACCGGGGAGCTGTTTTTT. Its protein is CASSPGTGELFF.

This clonotype was seen repeatedly, ten times or more. CDR3 coding DNA: TGTGCCAGCAGCTTAGTTTCAGACTCCTACGAGCAGTACTTC. The encoded protein is CASSLVSDSYEQYF. The chain recombines TRBV11-2 with TRBJ2-7; D is undetermined. Germline-derived CDR1 and CDR2 are SGHAT and FQNNGV. Trimming cost V 1 base and J 0 bases, with 7 bases left between them. The CDR3 totals 14 residues.

This clonotype is hyperexpanded in the sample. This rearrangement joins TRBV11-3 to TRBJ2-1, with unresolved D. The ends were cut back, 1 base at V and 8 bases at J, with 6 bases in the middle. CDR1 and CDR2 from the germline V gene are SGHNT and YENEEA. The CDR3 extends over 12 amino acids. As DNA, the CDR3 is TGTGCCAGCAGCTTAGTTCCCGATGAGCAGTTCTTC. It translates to CASSLVPDEQFF. Full variable domain (outside the CDR3, taken from reference TRBV11-3 and TRBJ2-1): EAGVVQSPRYKIIEKKQPVAFWCNPISGHNTLYWYLQNLGQGPELLIRYENEEAVDDSQLPKDRFSAERLKGVDSTLKIQPAELGDSAVYLCASSLVPDEQFFGPGTRLTVL.

This clonotype appeared once. CDR3 nucleotide sequence: TGCGCCAGCAGCCCGGGCACTACCGAGAGGGAGCAGTTCTTC. Translation: CASSPGTTEREQFF. The chain carries TRBV5-1 and TRBJ2-1; D remains ambiguous. This CDR3 is built from 14 residues. Trimming stripped 4 bases from V and 10 bases from J, with 18 bases between. Germline CDR1 reads SGHRS; CDR2 reads YFSETQ. The variable domain in full, completed from reference TRBV5-1 and TRBJ2-1, reads KAGVTQTPRYLIKTRGQQVTLSCSPISGHRSVSWYQQTPGQGLQFLFEYFSETQRNKGNFPGRFSGRQFSNSRSEMNVSTLELGDSALYLCASSPGTTEREQFFGPGTRLTVL.

This clonotype was seen repeatedly, ten times or more. This chain links TRBV12-3 or TRBV12-4 with TRBJ1-1; 7 bases map to TRBD1. The CDR3 spans 15 residues. Trimming at V came to 4 bases and at J to 5 bases, leaving 10 bases not matched to a gene. Here the CDR3 DNA reads TGTGCCAGCAGTTCTCCAGGGGGGGGGCTAACTGAAGCTTTCTTT. Its protein is CASSSPGGGLTEAFF.

Here the CDR3 DNA reads TGTGCCAGCAGCTCCTATCCCCAAGTGGAGCGGGAGCAGTTCTTC. Protein: CASSSYPQVEREQFF. The gene calls are TRBV11-2 and TRBJ2-1; D perhaps matches TRBD2 (5 bases). Trimming left V 4 bases short and J 10 bases short, with 20 bases between. CDR3 length: 15 residues. Germline V gives CDR1 SGHAT, CDR2 FQNNGV.

Concerning this clonotype: As the CDR3 is not closed by the conserved phenylalanine or tryptophan, this likely results from a read error. The limits of the CDR3 on the DNA are not certain, so only TCRdb's listed CDR3 is given. This rearrangement joins TRBV20-1 to TRBJ1-2; the table names TRBD1, a call not compared with the DNA. The CDR3 is 15 amino acids in total, end residues counted. Germline CDR1 is DFQATT and CDR2 is SNEGSKA (reference sequence). The CDR3 reads CSTRDNRDRVNGHTL.

Notes on this clonotype: A junction end diverges from the germline sequence, so it may reflect a read error. V is TRBV11-2 and J is TRBJ1-1; D remains ambiguous. Germline CDR1 and CDR2: SGHAT and FQNNGV. CDR3 length: 12 amino acids. CDR3 amino acids: CASSLVRGVAYF. The DNA for the CDR3 is TGTGCCAGCAGCTTAGTACGGGGAGTAGCTTACTTT.

The chain's CDR3 is CASRLLGSRVDTQYF. CDR3 coding DNA: TGTGCCAGCAGACTTTTGGGAAGTCGGGTGGATACGCAGTATTTT. The gene calls are TRBV11-2 and TRBJ2-3, with unresolved D. The germline V gene has CDR1 SGHAT and CDR2 FQNNGV. The CDR3 loop spans 15 amino acids. Between the trimmed V and J ends, which lost 6 bases and 6 bases, there was a span of 19 bases. Full variable domain (missing parts from reference TRBV11-2 and TRBJ2-3): EAGVAQSPRYKIIEKRQSVAFWCNPISGHATLYWYQQILGQGPKLLIQFQNNGVVDDSQLPKDRFSAERLKGVDSTLKIQPAKLEDSAVYLCASRLLGSRVDTQYFGPGTRLTVL.

This clonotype appeared a few times. The chain uses TRBV11-2 and TRBJ2-1; D remains ambiguous. CDR3 length equals 15 residues. Trimming shortened V by 0 bases and J by 0 bases, and 6 bases separated the two germline ends. CDR1 SGHAT and CDR2 FQNNGV come from the germline V gene. CDR3 loop: CASSLEVSSYNEQFF. As DNA, the CDR3 is TGTGCCAGCAGCTTAGAGGTTAGCTCCTACAATGAGCAGTTCTTC.

The rearrangement uses TRBV5-5 and TRBJ2-1; 8 bases match TRBD1. J lost 8 bases, V lost 5 bases, and 6 bases had no gene match. This CDR3 spans 13 amino acids. Germline CDR1 is SGHKS and CDR2 is YYEKEE (reference sequence). Here the CDR3 DNA reads TGTGCCAGCAGTTTAGGGACAGGCGATGAGCAGTTCTTC. This codes for CASSLGTGDEQFF.

This chain connects TRBV5-1 to TRBJ2-1; D is possibly TRBD1 or TRBD2 (6 bases each). This CDR3 has 16 amino acids. The germline V gene encodes CDR1 SGHRS and CDR2 YFSETQ. Trimming removed 4 bases at V and 6 bases at J, with 20 bases between. The CDR3 sequence: CASSRWDTHGGNEQFF. In DNA, the CDR3 is TGCGCCAGCAGCCGTTGGGACACCCACGGGGGCAATGAGCAGTTCTTC.

The rearrangement uses TRBV28 and TRBJ1-4; D may be TRBD1 (5 bases). The germline gives CDR1 MDHEN, CDR2 SYDVKM. V was pared by 1 base and J by 8 bases, with 11 bases between. The CDR3 sequence is 14 residues long. CDR3 amino acids: CASSLSGHGEKLFF. The DNA of the CDR3 is TGTGCCAGCAGTTTATCGGGGCATGGGGAAAAACTGTTTTTT.

In its sample, this clonotype is medium-sized (0.01 to 0.1%). J is TRBJ2-3 and V is TRBV29-1; D unresolved. Looked up from germline, CDR1 is SQVTM and CDR2 is ANQGSEA. The V end was cut by 7 bases, the J end by 0 bases, with 14 bases between. This CDR3 has 14 amino acids. The chain's CDR3 is CSGLAGLSTDTQYF. DNA of the CDR3: TGCAGCGGACTCGCAGGTTTAAGCACAGATACGCAGTATTTT.

This clonotype was observed a handful of times. This sequence joins TRBV6-1 and TRBJ2-2, with D perhaps matching TRBD2 (6 bases). Germline values: CDR1 MNHNS, CDR2 SASEGT. The CDR3 spans 14 residues. V lost 6 bases and J 4 bases, leaving 12 bases between the germline ends. The CDR3 protein is CASRRDGFTGELFF. In DNA form, the CDR3 reads TGTGCCAGCAGGCGGGACGGATTCACCGGGGAGCTGTTTTTT.

This clonotype is termed large (0.1 to 1%). V and J are TRBV29-1 and TRBJ2-3, with a weak D call TRBD1 (5 bases). Germline-derived CDR1 and CDR2 are SQVTM and ANQGSEA. With 5 bases removed from V and 0 bases from J, the gap between germline ends came to 12 bases. The CDR3 totals 14 residues. In DNA form, the CDR3 reads TGCAGCGTTCGCGGACCAGGGAGCACAGATACGCAGTATTTT. Its protein product is CSVRGPGSTDTQYF.

This clonotype was found many times. V is TRBV28 and J is TRBJ2-7, with 8 bases matching TRBD1. Germline V lookup: CDR1 MDHEN, CDR2 SYDVKM. J gave up 3 bases and V 6 bases, and 7 bases lay outside the gene matches. This CDR3 has 14 amino acids. CDR3 in amino acids: CASSVQGVHYEQYF. The CDR3 region has the DNA TGTGCCAGCAGCGTACAGGGGGTCCACTACGAGCAGTACTTC.